The 29 T cell receptor beta chains below come from one sample, sequenced in a study of blood T cells in healthy people across ages. Then a second PCR, running roughly 6 to 11 cycles, was carried out with a sample-barcoded 5' primer and a J-beta primer mix. TCRdb processed the 5' RACE reads anew with MiXCR; each CDR3 protein has one entry. The sample contains approximately 1.5 million distinct CDR3 sequences, 35% to 45% of which appear only once. Material: blood. The receptor source for this set is a woman aged 18 to 35 in good health.

The chain links TRBV7-9 to TRBJ1-5; 8 bases are shared with TRBD1. This CDR3 has 16 amino acids. CDR1 is SEHNR, CDR2 FQNEAQ, per germline (reference sequence). After removal of 5 bases from V and 0 bases from J, the junction contained 6 bases not matched to a gene. CDR3 protein: CASSTGTGLSNQPQHF. The DNA for the CDR3 is TGTGCCAGCAGCACCGGGACAGGTCTTAGCAATCAGCCCCAGCATTTT. Variable domain in full (rest from reference TRBV7-9 and TRBJ1-5): DTGVSQNPRHKITKRGQNVTFRCDPISEHNRLYWYRQTLGQGPEFLTYFQNEAQLEKSRLLSDRFSAERPKGSFSTLEIQRTEQGDSAMYLCASSTGTGLSNQPQHFGDGTRLSIL.

This clonotype was observed at least ten times. This sequence joins TRBV10-3 and TRBJ2-7; a possible D gene is TRBD2 (5 bases). The CDR3 extends over 13 amino acids. V was shortened by 11 bases and J by 0 bases, with 14 bases between the two germline ends. Germline V gene data show CDR1 as ENHRY and CDR2 as SYGVKD. CDR3 bases: TGTGCCGTGGGTTCGGGGTCCTCCTACGAGCAGTACTTC. This gives the protein CAVGSGSSYEQYF.

This chain links TRBV20-1 with TRBJ2-2, with D maybe TRBD2 (6 bases). CDR3 length: 14 residues. Trimming removed 6 bases from V and 2 bases from J, with 13 bases in between. CDR1 is DFQATT, CDR2 SNEGSKA, per germline (reference sequence). CDR3 residues: CSAPSAGNTGELFF. CDR3 nucleotides: TGCAGTGCCCCTAGCGCGGGCAACACCGGGGAGCTGTTTTTT.

The CDR3, as DNA: TGTGCCAGCAGCCGGTCTCCTAGCGACCAAGAGACCCAGTACTTC. As protein: CASSRSPSDQETQYF. This sequence joins TRBV9 and TRBJ2-5; D is possibly TRBD2 (6 bases). Deletions cut 4 bases from V and 0 bases from J, with 13 bases between. Germline V gene lookup returns CDR1 SGDLS and CDR2 YYNGEE. The CDR3 is made up of 15 amino acids.

In its sample, this clonotype was seen once. The chain is built from TRBV27 and TRBJ1-2, with D perhaps TRBD1 (6 bases). The V and J ends lost 0 bases and 3 bases respectively, with 14 bases between them. CDR1 MNHEY and CDR2 SMNVEV come from the germline V gene (reference sequence). CDR3 length equals 16 residues. The CDR3 nucleotides read TGTGCCAGCAGTTTATCGGAGGGGGATGGCTACTATGGCTACACCTTC. Its protein is CASSLSEGDGYYGYTF.

The J gene is TRBJ2-3, the V gene TRBV11-3; 8 bases map to TRBD2. The CDR3 is 16 residues long. Germline V gene data show CDR1 as SGHNT and CDR2 as YENEEA. The trim removed 5 bases at V and 3 bases at J, leaving 10 bases unmatched. The chain's CDR3 is CASSLGLARSTDTQYF. The CDR3 DNA is TGTGCCAGCAGCCTTGGACTAGCCCGTAGTACAGATACGCAGTATTTT.

This chain links TRBV27 with TRBJ1-6; no clear D. This CDR3 region has 16 residues. CDR1 and CDR2 from the germline V gene are MNHEY and SMNVEV (reference sequence). V was clipped by 3 bases and J by 10 bases, with 19 bases between them. CDR3 bases: TGTGCCAGCAGTTTCCGCCTGTTTGGTGCTCAGTCACCCCTCCACTTT. Translation gives CASSFRLFGAQSPLHF.

The chain combines TRBV28 with TRBJ2-1; D is unclear. In germline, CDR1 is MDHEN, CDR2 SYDVKM. V was trimmed by 1 base and J by 10 bases, leaving 11 bases between them. The CDR3 runs to 13 residues. The DNA for the CDR3 is TGTGCCAGCAGTTTATCAAGGCCCAACGAGCAGTTCTTC. This gives the protein CASSLSRPNEQFF.

This sequence joins TRBV28 and TRBJ2-7; unclear D gene. Germline values: CDR1 MDHEN, CDR2 SYDVKM. Trimming took 6 bases from V and 6 from J, leaving 15 bases between them. The CDR3 is 13 residues long. DNA for the CDR3: TGTGCCAGCAGAAAGCCACCGGCGTCCGAGCAGTACTTC. Its translation is CASRKPPASEQYF.

The chain couples TRBV20-1 to TRBJ2-4; maybe TRBD1 (5 bases). The J call may be in error: the DNA end matches TRBJ2-7 better. The CDR3 covers 12 residues. Germline lookup yields CDR1 DFQATT and CDR2 SNEGSKA (reference sequence). The CDR3 nucleotides read TGCAGTGCTAGAGTGGGGCCAGGCGAGCAGTACTTC. It translates to CSARVGPGEQYF.

This clonotype was seen once. The chain uses TRBV5-1 and TRBJ2-3; 10 bases are a match to TRBD2. The CDR3 sequence is 21 residues long. V dropped 3 bases and J dropped 1; count of bases not matched to a gene: 20. Germline V gene lookup returns CDR1 SGHRS and CDR2 YFSETQ. The CDR3 reads CASSSCYPFSGGSLCTDTQYF. In nucleotides, the CDR3 is TGCGCCAGCAGCTCCTGTTACCCCTTTAGCGGGGGGTCACTCTGCACAGATACGCAGTATTTT.

This clonotype has a single count. The CDR3 loop is CASSLARGTASYEQYF. The CDR3 nucleotides read TGTGCCAGCAGCTTAGCGCGCGGGACAGCCTCCTACGAGCAGTACTTC. The J gene is TRBJ2-7, the V gene TRBV7-9, with D maybe TRBD1 (7 bases). CDR3 size: 16 residues. V lost 0 bases, J lost 0 bases, and 12 bases lay in between. Germline assignment: CDR1 SEHNR and CDR2 FQNEAQ (reference sequence). The full variable domain, rest sourced from reference TRBV7-9 and TRBJ2-7, is DTGVSQNPRHKITKRGQNVTFRCDPISEHNRLYWYRQTLGQGPEFLTYFQNEAQLEKSRLLSDRFSAERPKGSFSTLEIQRTEQGDSAMYLCASSLARGTASYEQYFGPGTRLTVT.

This clonotype was seen ten or more times. This chain connects TRBV12-3 or TRBV12-4 to TRBJ2-3, with D possibly called TRBD1 or TRBD2 (5 bases each). Trimming removed 6 bases at V and 0 bases at J, with 10 bases between. This CDR3 has 14 residues. The DNA for the CDR3 is TGTGCCAGCAGACGGGACGGGAGCACAGATACGCAGTATTTT. It specifies CASRRDGSTDTQYF.

The V and J genes are TRBV7-9 and TRBJ2-5, with 8 bases that match TRBD1. This CDR3 comprises 15 residues. The V and J ends lost 7 bases and 5 bases, in that order; junction bases with no gene match: 12. Germline CDR1 SEHNR, CDR2 FQNEAQ (reference sequence). The CDR3 reads CASIPQGAPEETQYF. The CDR3 region has the DNA TGTGCCAGCATTCCTCAGGGGGCGCCGGAGGAGACCCAGTACTTC.

The chain links TRBV7-7 to TRBJ2-5; 7 bases are a match to TRBD2. Germline V CDR1 and CDR2: SSHAT, FNYEAQ (reference sequence). The CDR3 length is 13 residues. The CDR3 DNA is TGTGCTAGCCGCAAGCGGGGCCAAGAGACCCAGTACTTC. Encoded protein: CASRKRGQETQYF.

This chain connects TRBV27 to TRBJ1-2, with D possibly TRBD1 on 5 matching bases. The germline gives CDR1 MNHEY, CDR2 SMNVEV (reference sequence). The CDR3 runs to 16 residues. Between the trimmed V and J ends, which lost 4 bases and 4 bases, there was a span of 19 bases. The CDR3 sequence is CASSSLYRSRGYGYTF. The CDR3 region has the DNA TGTGCCAGCAGTTCCCTATACAGGTCGCGGGGCTATGGCTACACCTTC.

This clonotype was observed a few times. This chain uses TRBV12-3 or TRBV12-4 with TRBJ1-1; a weak D match, TRBD1 (5 bases). The CDR3 covers 12 residues. Deletions cut 1 base from V and 11 bases from J, with 11 bases between. The CDR3 sequence: CASSLGGYDAFF. The CDR3 bases are TGTGCCAGCAGTTTAGGGGGGTATGATGCTTTCTTT.

This clonotype has a handful of counts. This rearrangement joins TRBV6-1 to TRBJ1-1; the D gene is possibly TRBD1 (6 bases). This CDR3 is 13 amino acids long. V was pared by 7 bases and J by 0 bases, with 9 bases between. Per germline, CDR1 MNHNS and CDR2 SASEGT. The CDR3 is CASTGQMNTEAFF. CDR3 DNA: TGTGCCAGCACGGGACAAATGAACACTGAAGCTTTCTTT.

Only one count was recorded for this clonotype. The J gene is TRBJ2-3, the V gene TRBV11-1, with TRBD2 matching 9 bases. The germline V gene has CDR1 SGHAT and CDR2 FQDESV (reference sequence). V was clipped by 3 bases and J by 2 bases; unmatched bases: 6. This CDR3 spans 16 amino acids. Here the CDR3 reads CASSFSLAGITDTQYF. For the CDR3, the DNA is TGTGCCAGCAGCTTTAGCCTAGCGGGAATCACAGATACGCAGTATTTT.

This rearrangement joins TRBV29-1 to TRBJ2-1, with TRBD2 identical over 7 bases. CDR3 length equals 16 residues. Unmatched junction bases numbered 10, after V lost 0 bases and J lost 5 bases. The germline gives CDR1 SQVTM, CDR2 ANQGSEA. This CDR3 reads CSVEEKRGLSNNEQFF. CDR3 nucleotide sequence: TGCAGCGTTGAAGAAAAAAGGGGACTATCCAACAATGAGCAGTTCTTC.

This clonotype was recorded at least ten times. J is TRBJ2-3 and V is TRBV4-2; perhaps TRBD2 as D (5 bases). The germline V gene has CDR1 LGHNA and CDR2 YNFKEQ. This CDR3 region has 15 residues. V was shortened by 4 bases and J by 0 bases, with 11 bases between the two germline ends. The CDR3 is CASSPDYPSTDTQYF. The CDR3 DNA reads as TGTGCCAGCAGCCCTGACTACCCCAGCACAGATACGCAGTATTTT.

The genes are TRBV4-1 and TRBJ1-6; D not certain. Trimming stripped 3 bases from V and 6 bases from J, with 12 bases between. CDR3 length equals 15 residues. Germline CDR1 is MGHRA and CDR2 is YSYEKL. The CDR3 region has the DNA TGCGCCAGCAGCCAGGAATCCCCGCCTAATTCACCCCTCCACTTT. This codes for CASSQESPPNSPLHF.

V is TRBV20-1 and J is TRBJ2-5; D is unclear. V lost 5 bases, J lost 9 bases, and 16 bases lay in between. Germline CDR1 and CDR2: DFQATT and SNEGSKA (reference sequence). The CDR3 is 12 residues long. The CDR3 spells CSAPGRSEAQYF. In DNA form, the CDR3 reads TGCAGTGCTCCAGGACGGTCCGAGGCCCAGTACTTC.

The chain links TRBV6-1 to TRBJ1-1, with 7 bases lining up with TRBD1. With V trimmed by 1 base and J by 4 bases, 3 bases remained unmatched. CDR1 and CDR2 (germline): MNHNS, SASEGT. This CDR3 is 14 amino acids long. The CDR3, as DNA: TGTGCCAGCAGTGAAGTCTGGGACAGCACTGAAGCTTTCTTT. It specifies CASSEVWDSTEAFF.

This clonotype was counted a few times. V usage is TRBV19 and J usage is TRBJ2-1; no clear D. The V and J ends lost 9 bases and 0 bases respectively, with 9 bases between them. The CDR3 totals 13 residues. Looked up from germline, CDR1 is LNHDA and CDR2 is SQIVND (reference sequence). CDR3 coding DNA: TGTGCCAGCTCCGACGCCTCCTACAATGAGCAGTTCTTC. It is translated as CASSDASYNEQFF.

The chain joins TRBV20-1 to TRBJ2-7; 7 bases are shared with TRBD2. Germline V gives CDR1 DFQATT, CDR2 SNEGSKA (reference sequence). V lost 3 bases, J lost 0 bases, and 5 bases stayed unmatched. The CDR3 contains 14 residues. The CDR3 DNA sequence: TGCAGTGCTAGGTGGCGGGAGAGCTCCTACGAGCAGTACTTC. Protein sequence: CSARWRESSYEQYF.

This rearrangement joins TRBV3-1 to TRBJ2-7; D is unclear. The V end was cut by 0 bases, the J end by 3 bases, with 9 bases between. CDR3 length: 14 amino acids. Germline assignment: CDR1 LGHDT and CDR2 YNNKEL (reference sequence). The DNA of the CDR3 is TGTGCCAGCAGCCAAGATTATGGTGACTACGAGCAGTACTTC. It translates to CASSQDYGDYEQYF.

J is TRBJ2-5 and V is TRBV7-9, with no clear D. CDR3 length: 14 amino acids. Germline V gene sequence: CDR1 SEHNR, CDR2 FQNEAQ (reference sequence). The V and J ends lost 2 bases and 2 bases respectively, with 9 bases between them. DNA of the CDR3: TGTGCCAGCAGCTTAACGACTGGACAAGAGACCCAGTACTTC. Translating it yields CASSLTTGQETQYF.

This clonotype has just a few counts. The genes are TRBV5-1 and TRBJ2-1; no definite D call. The CDR3 spans 14 residues. From germline, CDR1 is SGHRS and CDR2 YFSETQ. Trimming pared 0 bases from V and 9 bases from J, leaving 13 bases between. In nucleotides, the CDR3 is TGCGCCAGCAGCTTGGAAGTGAGATCGGGTGAGCAGTTCTTC. This sequence encodes CASSLEVRSGEQFF.